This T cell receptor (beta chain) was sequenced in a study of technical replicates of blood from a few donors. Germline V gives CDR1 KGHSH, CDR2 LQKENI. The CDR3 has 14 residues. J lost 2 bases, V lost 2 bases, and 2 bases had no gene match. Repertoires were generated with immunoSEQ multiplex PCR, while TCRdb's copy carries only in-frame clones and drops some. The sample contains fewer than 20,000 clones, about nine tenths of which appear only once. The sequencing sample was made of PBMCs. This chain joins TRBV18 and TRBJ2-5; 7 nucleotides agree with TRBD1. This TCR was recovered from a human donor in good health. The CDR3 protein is CASSPNRGQETQYF. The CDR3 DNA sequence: TGTGCCAGCTCACCAAACAGGGGACAAGAGACCCAGTACTTC.